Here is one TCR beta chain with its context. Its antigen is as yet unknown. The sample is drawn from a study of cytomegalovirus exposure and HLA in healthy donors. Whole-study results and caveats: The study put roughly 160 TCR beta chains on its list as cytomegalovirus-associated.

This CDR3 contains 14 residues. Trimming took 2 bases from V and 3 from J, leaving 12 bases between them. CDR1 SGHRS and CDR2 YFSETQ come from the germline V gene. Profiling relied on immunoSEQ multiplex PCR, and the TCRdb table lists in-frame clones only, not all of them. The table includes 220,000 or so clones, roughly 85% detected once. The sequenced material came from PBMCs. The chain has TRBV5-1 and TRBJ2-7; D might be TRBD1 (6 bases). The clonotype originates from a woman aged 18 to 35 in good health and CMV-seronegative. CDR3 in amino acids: CASSLEAGVYEQYF. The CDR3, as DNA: TGCGCCAGCAGCTTAGAGGCAGGGGTCTACGAGCAGTACTTC.